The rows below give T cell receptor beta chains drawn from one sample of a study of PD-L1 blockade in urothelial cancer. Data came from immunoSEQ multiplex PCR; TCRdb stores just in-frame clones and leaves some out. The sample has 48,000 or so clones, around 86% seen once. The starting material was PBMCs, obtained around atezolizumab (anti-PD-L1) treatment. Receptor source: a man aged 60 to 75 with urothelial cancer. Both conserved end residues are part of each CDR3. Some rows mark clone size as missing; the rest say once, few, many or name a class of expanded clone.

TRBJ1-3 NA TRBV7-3 CASSLTGGNSGNTIYF
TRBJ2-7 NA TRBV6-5 CASRKDRTSSYEQYF
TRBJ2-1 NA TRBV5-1 CASSSPSTGLNEQFF
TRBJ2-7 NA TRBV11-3 CASSLEEVGYEQYF
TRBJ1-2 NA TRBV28 CASSLPGGSWYGYTF
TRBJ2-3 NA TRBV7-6 CASSSLRTSTDTQYF
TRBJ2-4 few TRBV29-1 CSVVGGLGTKNIQYF
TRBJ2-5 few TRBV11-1 CASSFHREETQYF
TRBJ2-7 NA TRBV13 CASRFGRRADEQYF
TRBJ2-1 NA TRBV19 CASSRTSGGAKSEQFF
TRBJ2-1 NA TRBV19 CASSGGGSYNEQFF
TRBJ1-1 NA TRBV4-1 CASSRITGEAFF
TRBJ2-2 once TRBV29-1 CSAGTGVTGELFF
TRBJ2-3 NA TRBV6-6 CASSFGLHADTQYF
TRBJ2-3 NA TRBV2 CASISGGFTDTQYF
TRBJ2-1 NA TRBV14 CASSQTSGGTGNEQFF
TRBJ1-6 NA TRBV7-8 CASSTDRGNSPLHF
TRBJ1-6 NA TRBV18 CASSPVQGSGSSYNSPLHF
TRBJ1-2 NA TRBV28 CASSLEVRTIGYTF
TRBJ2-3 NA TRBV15 CATSRASGTSDTQYF
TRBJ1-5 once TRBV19 CASRGDNRGWGQPQHF
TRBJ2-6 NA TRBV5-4 CASSTGGAQGANVLTF
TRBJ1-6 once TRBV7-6 CASSLAHYGRSPLHF
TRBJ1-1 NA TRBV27 CASSFFRTQNEAFF
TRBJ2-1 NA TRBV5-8 CASSTIWGLAENEQFF
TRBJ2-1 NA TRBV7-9 CASSLGDRGNYNEQFF
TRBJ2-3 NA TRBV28 CASSLAGSTDTQYF
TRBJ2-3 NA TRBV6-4 CASSEQGGGTDTQYF
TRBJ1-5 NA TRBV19 CASSIGQYYSNQPQHF
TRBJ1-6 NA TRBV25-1 CASRRDSPNSPLHF
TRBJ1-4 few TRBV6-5 CASSPRTDEKLFF
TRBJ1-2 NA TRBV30 CAWRAGTANYGYTF
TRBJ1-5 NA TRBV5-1 CASSLEGQPQHF
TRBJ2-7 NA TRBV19 CASSIDKSSYEQYF
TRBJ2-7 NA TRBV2 CASSALWGRGDSYEQYF
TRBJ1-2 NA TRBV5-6 CASSLARTNYGYTF
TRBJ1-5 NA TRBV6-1 CASRDFGGGNQPQHF
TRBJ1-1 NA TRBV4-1 CASRETANTEAFF